This T cell receptor (beta chain) is from a study of a mutant IDH1 vaccine in newly diagnosed glioma. Study as a whole: Vaccinations, eight in total, occurred in weeks 1, 3, 5, 7, 11, 15, 19, 23. Males made up approximately 60% and females approximately 40% of treated patients, whose mean age was about 37 years. Therapy received beforehand was radiotherapy, temozolomide, or both, with most patients given both. General study findings and limits: Seemingly, pseudoprogression had no relation to changes in the top peripheral T cell clonotypes.

The assay was immunoSEQ multiplex PCR, and TCRdb's table has in-frame clones only and misses some. This sample has under 85,000 clones, with around 85% found just once. Time point reported: week 23, last vaccination. The content of each vaccine dose was 300 ug of mutant IDH1 20-mer peptide, and topical imiquimod accompanied it. In regard to this clone: No antigen is known for it.

In germline, CDR1 is GTSNPN, CDR2 SVGIG (reference sequence). The V segment lost 4 bases and the J segment 0 bases; nucleotides outside the gene matches: 5. This CDR3 spans 15 amino acids. The input for sequencing was PBMCs, taken from a glioma patient whose treatment included an IDH1 peptide vaccine. The sequence was obtained from a woman in her fifties or sixties with glioma. The chain uses TRBV30 and TRBJ2-1; 8 bases agree with TRBD1. The CDR3: CAWNPTGGSYNEQFF. Written as DNA, the CDR3 is TGTGCCTGGAACCCAACAGGGGGCTCCTACAATGAGCAGTTCTTC.